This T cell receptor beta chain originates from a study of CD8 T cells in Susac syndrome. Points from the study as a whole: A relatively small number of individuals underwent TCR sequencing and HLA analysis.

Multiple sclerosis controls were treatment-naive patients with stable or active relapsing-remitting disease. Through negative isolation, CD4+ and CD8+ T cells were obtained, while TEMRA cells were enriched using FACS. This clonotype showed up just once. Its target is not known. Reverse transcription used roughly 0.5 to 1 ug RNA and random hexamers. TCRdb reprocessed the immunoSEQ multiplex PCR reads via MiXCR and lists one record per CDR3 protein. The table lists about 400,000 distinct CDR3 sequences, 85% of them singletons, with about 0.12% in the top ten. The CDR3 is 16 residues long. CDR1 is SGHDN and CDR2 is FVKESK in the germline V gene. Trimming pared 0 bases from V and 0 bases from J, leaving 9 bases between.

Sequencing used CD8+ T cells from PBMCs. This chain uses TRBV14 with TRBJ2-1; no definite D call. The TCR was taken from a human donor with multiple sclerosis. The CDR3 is CASSQEPYTSYNEQFF. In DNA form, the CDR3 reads TGTGCCAGCAGCCAAGAACCCTATACCTCCTACAATGAGCAGTTCTTC. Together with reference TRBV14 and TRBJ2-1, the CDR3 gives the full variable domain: EAGVTQFPSHSVIEKGQTVTLRCDPISGHDNLYWYRRVMGKEIKFLLHFVKESKQDESGMPNNRFLAERTGGTYSTLKVQPAELEDSGVYFCASSQEPYTSYNEQFFGPGTRLTVL.